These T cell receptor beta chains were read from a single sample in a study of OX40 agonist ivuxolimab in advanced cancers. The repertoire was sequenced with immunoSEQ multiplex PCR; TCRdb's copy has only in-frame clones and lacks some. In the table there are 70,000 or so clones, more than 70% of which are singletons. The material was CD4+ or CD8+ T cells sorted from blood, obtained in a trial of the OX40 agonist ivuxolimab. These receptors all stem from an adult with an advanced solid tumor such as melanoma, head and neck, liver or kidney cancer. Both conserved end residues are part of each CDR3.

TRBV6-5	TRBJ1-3	CASRAGVSGNTIYF
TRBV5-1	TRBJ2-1	CASSSRTVGRNEQFF
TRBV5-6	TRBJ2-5	CASSFFGEETQYF
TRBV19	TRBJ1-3	CASDIGLSGNTIYF
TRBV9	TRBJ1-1	CASSVVSGGTTEAFF
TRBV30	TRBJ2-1	CAWSVGLAGEQFF
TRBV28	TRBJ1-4	CASSLGDSTNEKLFF
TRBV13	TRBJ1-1	CASSWEREVGTEAFF
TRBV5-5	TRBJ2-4	CASGYTSLAKNIQYF
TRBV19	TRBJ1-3	CASSTRVGGNTIYF
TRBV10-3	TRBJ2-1	CAIVSGRGNEQFF
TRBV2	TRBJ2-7	CASTPSSGGKGEQYF
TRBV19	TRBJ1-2	CASTDSGARANYGYTF
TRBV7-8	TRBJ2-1	CASSSWDRDNEQFF
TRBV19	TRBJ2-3	CASLAGADTQYF
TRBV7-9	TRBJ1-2	CASSLGGPGANYGYTF
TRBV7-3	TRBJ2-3	CASSSGVRTDTQYF
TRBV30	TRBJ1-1	CAWVLRGSVGTEAFF
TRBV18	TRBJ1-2	CASSPPTGPEGYTF
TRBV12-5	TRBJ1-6	CASGLGQGGSPLHF
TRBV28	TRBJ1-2	CASIPSAGAYGYTF
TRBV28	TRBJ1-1	CATLGDRHTEAFF
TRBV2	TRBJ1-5	CASTRGEGNQPQHF